What follows are 7 T cell receptor beta chains derived from one specimen sequenced in a study of CD8+CD57+ T cells in acquired aplastic anemia. Patients picked for sequencing had shown CD8+CD57+ cell expansion detected by flow cytometry. Using genomic DNA as the template, TCR beta VDJ and CDR3 profiling was carried out. Each CDR3 protein gets one entry after TCRdb re-called the reads with MiXCR. This sample has 200,000 or so distinct CDR3 sequences; approximately 48% occur once, and the top ten carry approximately 9.7%. The sequenced sample consisted of sorted CD4+, CD8+, or CD8+CD57+ T cells (not recorded which) from PBMCs. These receptors were taken from a human donor with aplastic anemia.

Ten or more counts support this clonotype. The rearrangement uses TRBV20-1 and TRBJ1-5; D possibly corresponds to TRBD1 (5 bases). V lost 1 base and J lost 2, with 12 bases in between. Germline V gives CDR1 DFQATT, CDR2 SNEGSKA (reference sequence). The CDR3 consists of 15 residues. CDR3 nucleotides: TGCAGTGCTAGAGGAAAGGGGAATGGCAATCAGCCCCAGCATTTT. It encodes CSARGKGNGNQPQHF.

The CDR3 sequence is CASSILIADTQYF. The CDR3 nucleotides read TGTGCCAGCAGTATATTAATAGCAGATACGCAGTATTTT. The chain is built from TRBV7-2 and TRBJ2-3, with D hard to call. The germline V gene has CDR1 SGHTA and CDR2 FQGNSA. The CDR3 covers 13 residues. V dropped 6 bases and J dropped 4 bases, with 11 bases sitting between them. Based on the CDR3 plus reference TRBV7-2 and TRBJ2-3, the full variable domain is GAGVSQSPSNKVTEKGKDVELRCDPISGHTALYWYRQSLGQGLEFLIYFQGNSAPDKSGLPSDRFSAERTGGSVSTLTIQRTQQEDSAVYLCASSILIADTQYFGPGTRLTVL.

The V and J genes are TRBV2 and TRBJ2-7; maybe TRBD1 (6 bases). Germline CDR1 and CDR2: SNHLY and FYNNEI. The CDR3 is made up of 13 amino acids. The V gene lost 6 bases and the J gene lost 9 bases, with 18 bases spanning the gap. DNA for the CDR3: TGTGCCAGCAGATTTTTGGGGGCCCACGGGCAGTACTTC. This translates into CASRFLGAHGQYF.

This chain uses TRBV19 with TRBJ1-2; possible D gene TRBD1, 5 bases. The CDR3 covers 13 residues. Between the trimmed V and J ends, which lost 7 bases and 8 bases, there was a span of 17 bases. CDR1 LNHDA and CDR2 SQIVND come from the germline V gene (reference sequence). In DNA form, the CDR3 reads TGTGCCAGTAATCCAGGGTTCGGGAGCGGCTACACCTTC. As protein: CASNPGFGSGYTF. Supplemented by reference TRBV19 and TRBJ1-2, the full variable domain reads DGGITQSPKYLFRKEGQNVTLSCEQNLNHDAMYWYRQDPGQGLRLIYYSQIVNDFQKGDIAEGYSVSREKKESFPLTVTSAQKNPTAFYLCASNPGFGSGYTFGSGTRLTVV.

The CDR3 here is CASSVNPQGLAILEQFF. The CDR3 DNA sequence: TGTGCCAGCAGTGTGAACCCCCAGGGACTAGCGATCTTGGAGCAGTTCTTC. The chain couples TRBV28 to TRBJ2-1; TRBD2 matches 10 bases. Germline V gene data show CDR1 as MDHEN and CDR2 as SYDVKM. V was clipped by 5 bases and J by 10 bases; unmatched bases: 17. CDR3 length: 17 residues.

The chain recombines TRBV5-1 with TRBJ2-1, with 8 nucleotides matching TRBD2. The V segment lost 0 bases and the J segment 7 bases; nucleotides outside the gene matches: 3. Germline assignment: CDR1 SGHRS and CDR2 YFSETQ. The CDR3 is 14 residues long. The CDR3 nucleotides are TGCGCCAGCAGCTTGGATGGGACTAGTAATGAGCAGTTCTTC. This gives the protein CASSLDGTSNEQFF.

Turning to this clonotype: An end of the junction differs from the germline gene, which may be a read error. This CDR3 is CASSVRGNYGYTGELFF. The CDR3 DNA reads TGCGCCAGCAGTGTCAGGGGCAACTATGGCTACACCGGGGAGTTGTTTTTT. The chain has TRBV10-1 and TRBJ2-2; TRBD1 might be the D (6 bases). Germline V gives CDR1 WNHNN, CDR2 SYGVQD (reference sequence). This CDR3 contains 17 residues.